A selection of T cell receptor beta chains follows, all from one sample in a study of regulatory T cells in long-lasting Graves disease. TCRdb reprocessed the multiplex PCR reads via MiXCR and lists one record per CDR3 protein. The sample yields some 300,000 distinct CDR3 sequences, 22% seen once. The sample was peripheral blood mononuclear cells (PBMCs), taken when the disease was refractory, from a patient treated with antithyroid drugs. These receptors all come from a female donor with Graves disease. Both conserved end residues are part of each CDR3. A D gene is named only where the DNA matches it firmly. Rows may omit the clone size; those that give it use once, few, many or a size class.

TRBJ2-7 NA TRBV24-1 many TGTGCCACCAGTGCCGGGTCCCACTCCTACGAGCAGTACTTC CATSAGSHSYEQYF
TRBJ2-7 NA TRBV20-1 NA TGCAGTGCTTCGACCGGAAGCTCCTACGAGCAGTACTTC CSASTGSSYEQYF
TRBJ1-2 NA TRBV10-3 many TGTGCCATCAGTGAGTCGCTAGGGGTTGGCTACACCTTC CAISESLGVGYTF
TRBJ1-1 NA TRBV6-2/TRBV6-3 many TGTGCCAGCAGTTACTTGAACACTGAAGCTTTCTTT CASSYLNTEAFF
TRBJ2-5 TRBD2 TRBV4-1 few TGCGCCAGCAGCCAAGTTAGCGGGAGGGGTGAGACCCAGTACTTC CASSQVSGRGETQYF
TRBJ1-5 NA TRBV19 NA TGTGCCAGTAGTAACGAGGCAGGGTTGCCCCAGCATTTT CASSNEAGLPQHF
TRBJ1-2 NA TRBV3-1 NA TGTGCCAGCAGCCAAGATCGGGCAGGGGACTATGGCTACACCTTC CASSQDRAGDYGYTF
TRBJ2-4 TRBD2 TRBV30 many TGTGCCTGGAGTGCCGCGGCGGGGGGGGACATTCAGTACTTC CAWSAAAGGDIQYF
TRBJ2-7 TRBD2 TRBV27 NA TGTGCCAGCAGTTCCCGACTAGCGGCCTACGAGCAGTACTTC CASSSRLAAYEQYF
TRBJ1-1 NA TRBV20-1 many TGCAGTGCTAGATACGGAGCAGGGGACCACACTGAAGCTTTCTTT CSARYGAGDHTEAFF
TRBJ1-5 NA TRBV7-6 many TGTGCCAGCAGACCTTTTCCGGGACGCGGAGGAGGATGGCCCCAGCATTTT CASRPFPGRGGGWPQHF
TRBJ2-7 TRBD1 TRBV9 medium-sized TGTGCCAGCAGTGAAGGGGACAGCAGATTCTACGAGCAGTACTTC CASSEGDSRFYEQYF
TRBJ1-5 NA TRBV27 NA TGTGCCAGCAGACCTAGCACCGGGACACCAAATCAGCCCCAGCATTTT CASRPSTGTPNQPQHF
TRBJ1-1 TRBD1 TRBV6-1 many TGTGCCAGCAGTATGGGACAGTATGACACTGAAGCTTTCTTT CASSMGQYDTEAFF
TRBJ2-3 NA TRBV28 NA TGTGCCAGCAGTTTCTCAGGGATAGCAGATACGCAGTATTTT CASSFSGIADTQYF
TRBJ1-1 NA TRBV7-2 many TGTGCCAGCTTCGCGGCAGGGAACACTGAAGCTTTCTTT CASFAAGNTEAFF
TRBJ1-5 TRBD1 TRBV10-3 NA TGTGCCATCAGTGAGCAGGACAGGCAGCCCCAGCATTTT CAISEQDRQPQHF
TRBJ1-1 TRBD1 TRBV27 few TGTGCCAGCACCCGAAACAGGGGGCCGAACACTGAAGCTTTCTTT CASTRNRGPNTEAFF
TRBJ1-1 TRBD1 TRBV6-5 NA TGTGCCAGCAGTTACTTGTCAGGGGGGAACACTGAAGCTTTCTTT CASSYLSGGNTEAFF
TRBJ2-5 NA TRBV6-5 NA TGTGCCAGCAGTTACAGGCCCCTCGGACAGAGGGAGACCCAGTACTTC CASSYRPLGQRETQYF
TRBJ1-5 NA TRBV30 NA TGTGCCTGGAGTCCCGGACTCAATCAGCCCCAGCATTTT CAWSPGLNQPQHF